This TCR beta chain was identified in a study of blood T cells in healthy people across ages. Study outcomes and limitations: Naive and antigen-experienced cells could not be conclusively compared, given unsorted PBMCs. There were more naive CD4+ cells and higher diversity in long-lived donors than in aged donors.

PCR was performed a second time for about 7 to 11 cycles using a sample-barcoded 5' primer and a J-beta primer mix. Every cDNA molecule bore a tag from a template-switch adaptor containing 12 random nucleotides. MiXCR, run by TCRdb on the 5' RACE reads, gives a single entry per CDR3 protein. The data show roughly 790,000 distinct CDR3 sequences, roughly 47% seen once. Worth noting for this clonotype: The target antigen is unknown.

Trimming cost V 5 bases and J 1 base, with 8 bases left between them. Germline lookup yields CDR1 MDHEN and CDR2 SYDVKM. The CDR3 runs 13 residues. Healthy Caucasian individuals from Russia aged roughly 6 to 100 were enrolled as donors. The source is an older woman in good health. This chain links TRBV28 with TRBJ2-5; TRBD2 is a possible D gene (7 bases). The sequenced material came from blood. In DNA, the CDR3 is TGTGCCAGCAGTGGGGGGGCCCAAGAGACCCAGTACTTC. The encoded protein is CASSGGAQETQYF.